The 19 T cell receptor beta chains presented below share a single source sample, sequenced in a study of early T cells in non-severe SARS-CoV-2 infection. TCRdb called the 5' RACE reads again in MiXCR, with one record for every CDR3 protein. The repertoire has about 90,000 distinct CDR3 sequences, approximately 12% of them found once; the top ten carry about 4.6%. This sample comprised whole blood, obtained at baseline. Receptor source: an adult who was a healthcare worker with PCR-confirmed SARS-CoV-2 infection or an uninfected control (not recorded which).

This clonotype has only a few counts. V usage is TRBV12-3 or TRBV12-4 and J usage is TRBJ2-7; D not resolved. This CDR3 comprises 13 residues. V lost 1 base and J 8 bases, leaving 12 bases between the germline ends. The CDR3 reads CASSLDFSRQQYF. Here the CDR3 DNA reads TGTGCCAGCAGTTTAGATTTTAGCCGGCAGCAGTACTTC.

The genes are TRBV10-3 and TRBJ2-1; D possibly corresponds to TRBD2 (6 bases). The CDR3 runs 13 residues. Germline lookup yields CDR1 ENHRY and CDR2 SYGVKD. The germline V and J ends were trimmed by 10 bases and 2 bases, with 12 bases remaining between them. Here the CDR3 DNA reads TGTGCCACGCGGGACGGAACCTACAATGAGCAGTTCTTC. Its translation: CATRDGTYNEQFF.

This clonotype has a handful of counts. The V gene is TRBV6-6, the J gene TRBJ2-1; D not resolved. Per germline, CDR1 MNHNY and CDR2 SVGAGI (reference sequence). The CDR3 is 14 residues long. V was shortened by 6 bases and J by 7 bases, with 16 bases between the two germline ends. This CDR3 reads CASSAGTGYNEQFF. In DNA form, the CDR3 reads TGTGCCAGCAGCGCCGGTACCGGGTATAATGAGCAGTTCTTC.

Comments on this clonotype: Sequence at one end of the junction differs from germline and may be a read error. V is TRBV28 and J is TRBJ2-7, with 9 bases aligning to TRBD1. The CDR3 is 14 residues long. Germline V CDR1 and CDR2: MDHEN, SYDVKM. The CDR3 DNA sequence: TGTGCCAGCAGTTCCACCATGGACAGGGGACAGATGAACTTC. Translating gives CASSSTMDRGQMNF.

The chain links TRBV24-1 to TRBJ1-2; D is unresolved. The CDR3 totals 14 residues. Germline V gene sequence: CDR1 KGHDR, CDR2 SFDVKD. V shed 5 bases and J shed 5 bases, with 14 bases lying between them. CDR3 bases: TGTGCCACCAGTGGAGCGGCCCCGGGGTATGGCTACACCTTC. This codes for CATSGAAPGYGYTF.

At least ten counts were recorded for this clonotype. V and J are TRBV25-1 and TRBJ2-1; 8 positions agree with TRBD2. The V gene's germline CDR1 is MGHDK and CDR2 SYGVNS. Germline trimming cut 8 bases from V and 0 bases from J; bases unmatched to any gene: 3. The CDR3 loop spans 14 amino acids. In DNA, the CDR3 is TGTGCCAGCTGCGGGGGGAGCTCCTACAATGAGCAGTTCTTC. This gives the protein CASCGGSSYNEQFF.

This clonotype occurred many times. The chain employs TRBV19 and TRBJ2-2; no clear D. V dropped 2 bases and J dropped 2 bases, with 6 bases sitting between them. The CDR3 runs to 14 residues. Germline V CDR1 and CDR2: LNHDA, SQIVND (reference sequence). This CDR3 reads CASSIISNTGELFF. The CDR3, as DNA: TGTGCCAGTAGTATAATATCAAACACCGGGGAGCTGTTTTTT.

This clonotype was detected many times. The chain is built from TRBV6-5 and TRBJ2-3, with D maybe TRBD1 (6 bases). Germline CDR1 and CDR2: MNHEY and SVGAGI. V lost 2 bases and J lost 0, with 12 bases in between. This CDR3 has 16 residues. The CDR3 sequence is CASSYQQGPSTDTQYF. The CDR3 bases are TGTGCCAGCAGTTACCAACAGGGACCTAGCACAGATACGCAGTATTTT.

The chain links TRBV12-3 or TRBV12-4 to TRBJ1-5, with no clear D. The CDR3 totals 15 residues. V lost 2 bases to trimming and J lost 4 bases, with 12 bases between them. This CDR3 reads CASSLWEYPNQPQHF. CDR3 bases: TGTGCCAGCAGTTTATGGGAGTATCCGAATCAGCCCCAGCATTTT.

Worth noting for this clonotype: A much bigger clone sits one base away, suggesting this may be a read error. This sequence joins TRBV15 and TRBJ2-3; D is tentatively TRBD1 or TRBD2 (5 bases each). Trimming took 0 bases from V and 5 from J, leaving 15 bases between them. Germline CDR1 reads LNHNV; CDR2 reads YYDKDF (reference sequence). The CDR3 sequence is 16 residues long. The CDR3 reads CATSRERRDPLDTQYF. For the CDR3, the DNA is TGTGCCACCAGCAGAGAAAGAAGGGACCCTTTAGATACGCAGTATTTT.

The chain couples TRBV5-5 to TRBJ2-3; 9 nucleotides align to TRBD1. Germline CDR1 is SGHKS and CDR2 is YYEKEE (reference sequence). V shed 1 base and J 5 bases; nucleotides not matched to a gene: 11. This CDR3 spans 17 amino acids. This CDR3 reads CASSLTRTGARVDTQYF. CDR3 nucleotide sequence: TGTGCCAGCAGCTTGACCAGGACAGGGGCGAGGGTAGATACGCAGTATTTT.

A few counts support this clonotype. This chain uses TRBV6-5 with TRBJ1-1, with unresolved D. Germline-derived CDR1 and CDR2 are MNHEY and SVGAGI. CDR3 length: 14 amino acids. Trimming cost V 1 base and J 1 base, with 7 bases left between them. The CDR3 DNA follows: TGTGCCAGCAGTTACTTTGGGGAGAACACTGAAGCTTTCTTT. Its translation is CASSYFGENTEAFF.

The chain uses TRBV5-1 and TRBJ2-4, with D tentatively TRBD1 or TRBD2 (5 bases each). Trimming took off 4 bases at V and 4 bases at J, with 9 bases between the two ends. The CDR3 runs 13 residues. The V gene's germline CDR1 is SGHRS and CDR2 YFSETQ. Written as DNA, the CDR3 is TGCGCCAGCAGCCCCGAGGGGAAAAACATTCAGTACTTC. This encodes CASSPEGKNIQYF. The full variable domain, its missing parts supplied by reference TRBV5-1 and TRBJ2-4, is KAGVTQTPRYLIKTRGQQVTLSCSPISGHRSVSWYQQTPGQGLQFLFEYFSETQRNKGNFPGRFSGRQFSNSRSEMNVSTLELGDSALYLCASSPEGKNIQYFGAGTRLSVL.

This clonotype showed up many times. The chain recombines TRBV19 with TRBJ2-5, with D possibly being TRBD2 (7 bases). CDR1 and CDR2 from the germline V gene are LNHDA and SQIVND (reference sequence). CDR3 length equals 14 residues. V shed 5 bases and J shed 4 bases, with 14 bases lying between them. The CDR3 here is CASSPLGGAETQYF. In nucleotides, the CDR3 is TGTGCCAGTAGTCCATTGGGGGGGGCAGAGACCCAGTACTTC.

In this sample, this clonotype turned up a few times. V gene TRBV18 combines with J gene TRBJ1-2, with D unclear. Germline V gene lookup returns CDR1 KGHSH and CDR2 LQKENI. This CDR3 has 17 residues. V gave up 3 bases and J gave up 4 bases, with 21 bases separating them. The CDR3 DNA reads TGTGCCAGCTCACCGCGAGCGGGTAGTCCTGACCCCTATGGCTACACCTTC. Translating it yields CASSPRAGSPDPYGYTF.

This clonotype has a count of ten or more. This CDR3 is CASSFDPANYGYTF. CDR3 DNA: TGTGCCAGCAGCTTTGACCCAGCTAACTATGGCTACACCTTC. V is TRBV7-9 and J is TRBJ1-2; D gene ambiguous. The CDR3 extends over 14 amino acids. Deletions cut 3 bases from V and 0 bases from J, with 8 bases between. CDR1 is SEHNR and CDR2 is FQNEAQ in the germline V gene (reference sequence).

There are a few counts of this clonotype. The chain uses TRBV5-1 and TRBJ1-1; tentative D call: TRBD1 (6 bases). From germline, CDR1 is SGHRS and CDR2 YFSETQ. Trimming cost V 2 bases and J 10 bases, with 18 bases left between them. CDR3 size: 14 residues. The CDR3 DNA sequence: TGCGCCAGCAGCTTAAGTTTGGGGGCCCGAGGAGCTTTCTTT. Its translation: CASSLSLGARGAFF.

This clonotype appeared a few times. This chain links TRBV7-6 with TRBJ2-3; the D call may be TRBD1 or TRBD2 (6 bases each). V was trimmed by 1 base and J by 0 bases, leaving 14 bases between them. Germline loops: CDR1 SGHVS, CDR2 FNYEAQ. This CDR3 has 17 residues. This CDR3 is CASSLVPRGASTDTQYF. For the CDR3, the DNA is TGTGCCAGCAGCTTAGTCCCTAGGGGGGCCAGCACAGATACGCAGTATTTT. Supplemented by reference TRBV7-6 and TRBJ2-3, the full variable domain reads GAGVSQSPRYKVTKRGQDVALRCDPISGHVSLYWYRQALGQGPEFLTYFNYEAQQDKSGLPNDRFSAERPEGSISTLTIQRTEQRDSAMYRCASSLVPRGASTDTQYFGPGTRLTVL.

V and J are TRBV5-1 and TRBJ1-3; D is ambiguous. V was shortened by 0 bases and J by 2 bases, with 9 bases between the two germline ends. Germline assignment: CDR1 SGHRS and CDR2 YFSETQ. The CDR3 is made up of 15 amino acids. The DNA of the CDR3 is TGCGCCAGCAGCTTGGCGGCGTCAGCTGGAAACACCATATATTTT. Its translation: CASSLAASAGNTIYF.